A selection of T cell receptor beta chains follows, all from one sample in a study of T cells in Graves' hyperthyroidism and ophthalmopathy. TCRdb independently ran MiXCR on the multiplex PCR reads; one entry per CDR3 protein. Of 600,000 to 650,000 distinct CDR3 sequences listed, roughly 20% were seen once; the top ten hold 34%. Sequencing was performed on blood. These receptors originate from a man aged 25 to 40 with Graves' ophthalmopathy. Each CDR3 is given with its conserved first and last residue. The D gene is left open where the match is weak. Part of the rows lack a size; the others show once, few, many or a class for expanded clones.

D,V,size,J,CDR3,DNA
-,TRBV7-9,few,TRBJ1-1,CASSLEGALNTEAFF,TGTGCCAGCAGCTTGGAAGGAGCTTTGAACACTGAAGCTTTCTTT
TRBD2,TRBV6-1,few,TRBJ2-3,CASRRLAGGELLRDTQYF,TGTGCCAGCAGGCGACTAGCGGGAGGGGAACTTTTAAGAGATACGCAGTATTTT
-,TRBV24-1,-,TRBJ1-4,CATSDFSEKLFF,TGTGCCACCAGTGATTTCTCCGAAAAACTGTTTTTT
-,TRBV28,few,TRBJ1-5,CASSLFSQPQHF,TGTGCCAGCAGTTTATTTTCCCAGCCCCAGCATTTT
TRBD1,TRBV20-1,few,TRBJ2-7,CSAEGQGAVDEQYF,TGCAGTGCCGAGGGACAGGGGGCAGTTGACGAGCAGTACTTC
-,TRBV19,-,TRBJ1-1,CASRPPRGVAFF,TGTGCCAGTAGACCCCCGAGGGGGGTCGCTTTCTTT
-,TRBV20-1,-,TRBJ2-7,CSASARGTSTTNEQYF,TGCAGTGCTAGTGCCAGGGGCACTTCTACTACGAACGAGCAGTACTTC
-,TRBV5-1,-,TRBJ1-6,CASSLTYVSPLHF,TGCGCCAGCAGCTTGACATATGTTTCACCCCTCCACTTT
-,TRBV4-2,many,TRBJ2-7,CASSQDRRSYEQYF,TGTGCCAGCAGCCAAGACAGACGGTCCTACGAGCAGTACTTC
-,TRBV2,-,TRBJ1-2,CASSPTADSYGYTF,TGTGCCAGCAGCCCCACGGCAGATAGCTATGGCTACACCTTC
-,TRBV18,many,TRBJ2-5,CASSPRGGETQYF,TGTGCCAGCAGTCCCCGGGGCGGGGAGACCCAGTACTTC
TRBD1,TRBV20-1,-,TRBJ2-2,CSASLDRGTGELFF,TGCAGTGCTAGTCTGGACAGGGGCACCGGGGAGCTGTTTTTT
-,TRBV12-3/TRBV12-4,-,TRBJ1-3,CASTSARNTIYF,TGTGCCAGCACCTCGGCTCGAAACACCATATATTTT
TRBD1,TRBV6-1,-,TRBJ2-5,CASSEPGQVLSGTQYF,TGTGCCAGCAGTGAACCGGGACAGGTCCTGTCGGGGACCCAGTACTTC
TRBD2,TRBV5-1,few,TRBJ2-1,CASSPGTSGGDEQFF,TGCGCCAGCAGCCCGGGGACTAGCGGAGGCGATGAGCAGTTCTTC
-,TRBV3-1,many,TRBJ1-1,CASSQDEGRGPEAFF,TGTGCCAGCAGCCAAGATGAGGGGAGGGGACCTGAAGCTTTCTTT
-,TRBV12-3/TRBV12-4,many,TRBJ1-1,CASSLGGAVTEAFF,TGTGCCAGCAGTTTGGGGGGCGCAGTAACTGAAGCTTTCTTT
TRBD2,TRBV27,few,TRBJ2-1,CASTLRWAGANEQFF,TGTGCCAGCACCCTTCGATGGGCGGGAGCCAATGAGCAGTTCTTC
-,TRBV5-5,few,TRBJ1-3,CASSFSESEWDTIYF,TGTGCCAGCAGCTTTTCCGAGTCGGAGTGGGACACCATATATTTT
TRBD2,TRBV7-9,few,TRBJ2-3,CASSEGGRLAGYTDTQYF,TGTGCCAGCAGTGAAGGCGGAAGATTAGCGGGGTACACAGATACGCAGTATTTT
-,TRBV7-3,-,TRBJ2-7,CASSPRLRDELGDEQYF,TGTGCCAGCAGCCCCCGGTTAAGGGACGAACTTGGGGACGAGCAGTACTTC
TRBD1,TRBV20-1,-,TRBJ1-2,CSAIPRQGPSYGYTF,TGCAGTGCTATACCCCGACAGGGACCTTCCTATGGCTACACCTTC
-,TRBV20-1,-,TRBJ2-3,CSARRGPSTDTQYF,TGCAGTGCTAGACGCGGGCCTTCCACAGATACGCAGTATTTT
TRBD1,TRBV28,-,TRBJ1-3,CASSSPRTGTLDTIYF,TGTGCCAGCAGTTCGCCCCGGACAGGGACTTTGGACACCATATATTTT
-,TRBV7-9,few,TRBJ2-7,CASSLQGQEQYF,TGTGCCAGCAGCTTACAGGGCCAAGAGCAGTACTTC
-,TRBV18,few,TRBJ2-3,CASSPPGRATDTQYF,TGTGCCAGCTCACCCCCGGGCCGCGCCACAGATACGCAGTATTTT
-,TRBV11-2,many,TRBJ2-1,CASSVARGFEQFF,TGTGCCAGCAGCGTAGCCCGAGGGTTTGAGCAGTTCTTC
-,TRBV9,-,TRBJ2-1,CASSLKANEQFF,TGTGCCAGCAGCTTGAAGGCCAATGAGCAGTTCTTC
-,TRBV29-1,-,TRBJ2-1,CSVESSQPEQFF,TGCAGCGTTGAGTCAAGTCAGCCTGAGCAGTTCTTC
-,TRBV28,many,TRBJ1-5,CASSFRGLQPQHF,TGTGCCAGCAGTTTCAGGGGCCTTCAGCCCCAGCATTTT
-,TRBV12-5,-,TRBJ1-2,CASGLTGTSYGYTF,TGTGCTAGTGGTTTGACCGGGACGTCCTATGGCTACACCTTC
-,TRBV9,few,TRBJ1-1,CASSVDLDTEAFF,TGTGCCAGCAGCGTAGACTTGGACACTGAAGCTTTCTTT
TRBD2,TRBV20-1,-,TRBJ2-5,CSASPTGTRQETQYF,TGCAGTGCTAGCCCCACCGGGACTAGACAAGAGACCCAGTACTTC
-,TRBV4-1,-,TRBJ2-2,CASSQGTARYAGELFF,TGCGCCAGCAGCCAAGGGACAGCTAGGTACGCCGGGGAGCTGTTTTTT
-,TRBV6-1,-,TRBJ2-4,CASEVQAKNIQYF,TGTGCCAGCGAGGTGCAGGCCAAAAACATTCAGTACTTC
TRBD1,TRBV27,-,TRBJ2-2,CASSLETGAGELFF,TGTGCCAGCAGTTTAGAGACAGGGGCCGGGGAGCTGTTTTTT
-,TRBV3-1,-,TRBJ2-7,CASSPARVYEQYF,TGTGCCAGCAGCCCGGCGAGGGTCTACGAGCAGTACTTC
-,TRBV5-1,few,TRBJ1-6,CASSLTGMDSPLHF,TGCGCCAGCAGCTTAACAGGGATGGATTCACCCCTCCACTTT
TRBD2,TRBV3-1,-,TRBJ2-7,CASSQAAGAYEQYF,TGTGCCAGCAGCCAAGCGGCGGGGGCCTACGAGCAGTACTTC
-,TRBV6-5,few,TRBJ1-6,CASSYSGQATPLHF,TGTGCCAGCAGTTACTCGGGACAAGCTACACCCCTCCACTTT
TRBD2,TRBV28,-,TRBJ2-3,CASSGTSGSPPDTQYF,TGTGCCAGCAGTGGGACTAGCGGGAGTCCCCCAGATACGCAGTATTTT
TRBD1,TRBV10-3,-,TRBJ1-1,CAISETGTAEAFF,TGTGCCATCAGTGAGACCGGGACAGCCGAAGCTTTCTTT
TRBD2,TRBV12-3/TRBV12-4,many,TRBJ2-3,CASSFASGGDTQYF,TGTGCCAGCAGTTTCGCTAGCGGGGGAGATACGCAGTATTTT
-,TRBV20-1,few,TRBJ2-2,CSAARRRGELFF,TGCAGTGCTGCGCGGCGACGCGGGGAGCTGTTTTTT
-,TRBV6-2/TRBV6-3,-,TRBJ2-5,CASSYFLETQYF,TGTGCCAGCAGTTATTTTTTGGAGACCCAGTACTTC
TRBD1,TRBV18,many,TRBJ1-5,CASSLGTGAQPQHF,TGTGCCAGCTCACTCGGGACAGGGGCTCAGCCCCAGCATTTT
-,TRBV20-1,many,TRBJ1-1,CSGATSSTMNTEAFF,TGCAGTGGGGCGACATCTTCGACCATGAACACTGAAGCTTTCTTT
-,TRBV29-1,few,TRBJ2-3,CSVEPTGTSSTDTQYF,TGCAGCGTTGAGCCCACCGGGACATCTAGCACAGATACGCAGTATTTT
TRBD1,TRBV28,-,TRBJ2-1,CASSHRQGAPYNEQFF,TGTGCCAGCAGTCACAGACAGGGGGCCCCCTACAATGAGCAGTTCTTC
TRBD1,TRBV5-1,few,TRBJ2-7,CASSKQGQGYEQYF,TGCGCCAGCAGCAAACAGGGACAGGGATACGAGCAGTACTTC
-,TRBV4-3,-,TRBJ2-7,CASSQARTRSYEQYF,TGCGCCAGCAGCCAAGCCCGGACAAGGTCCTACGAGCAGTACTTC
-,TRBV28,few,TRBJ2-4,CASSTGYGIQYF,TGTGCCAGCAGTACAGGGTACGGCATTCAGTACTTC
-,TRBV30,-,TRBJ2-6,CAWSVPPTGSGANVLTF,TGTGCCTGGAGTGTACCCCCGACAGGCTCTGGGGCCAACGTCCTGACTTTC
-,TRBV30,many,TRBJ1-1,CALLKTGRGGTEAFF,TGTGCCTTGCTGAAGACGGGGCGCGGTGGCACTGAAGCTTTCTTT
TRBD1,TRBV11-2,-,TRBJ2-4,CASSTRQGENIQYF,TGTGCCAGCAGCACGCGACAGGGAGAAAACATTCAGTACTTC